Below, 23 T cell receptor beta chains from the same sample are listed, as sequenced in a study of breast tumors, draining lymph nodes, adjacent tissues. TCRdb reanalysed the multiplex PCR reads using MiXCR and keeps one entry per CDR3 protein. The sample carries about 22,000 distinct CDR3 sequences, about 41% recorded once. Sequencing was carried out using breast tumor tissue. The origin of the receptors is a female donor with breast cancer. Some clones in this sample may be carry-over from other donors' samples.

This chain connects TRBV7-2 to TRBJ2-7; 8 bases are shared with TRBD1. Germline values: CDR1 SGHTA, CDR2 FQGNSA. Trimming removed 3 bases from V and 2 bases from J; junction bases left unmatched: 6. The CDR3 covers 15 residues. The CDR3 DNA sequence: TGTGCCAGCAGCTTCGACTGGACAGGGACCTACGAGCAGTACTTC. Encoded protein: CASSFDWTGTYEQYF.

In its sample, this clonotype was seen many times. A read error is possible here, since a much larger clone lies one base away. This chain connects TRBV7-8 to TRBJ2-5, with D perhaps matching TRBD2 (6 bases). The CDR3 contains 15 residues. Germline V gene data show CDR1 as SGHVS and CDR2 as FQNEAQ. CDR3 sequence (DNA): TGTGCCAGCAGCTTAGCGCCTAGCGTCCAAGAGACCCAGCACTTC. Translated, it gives CASSLAPSVQETQHF. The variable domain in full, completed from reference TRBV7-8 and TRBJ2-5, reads GAGVSQSPRYKVAKRGQDVALRCDPISGHVSLFWYQQALGQGPEFLTYFQNEAQLDKSGLPSDRFFAERPEGSVSTLKIQRTQQEDSAVYLCASSLAPSVQETQHFGPGTRLLVL.

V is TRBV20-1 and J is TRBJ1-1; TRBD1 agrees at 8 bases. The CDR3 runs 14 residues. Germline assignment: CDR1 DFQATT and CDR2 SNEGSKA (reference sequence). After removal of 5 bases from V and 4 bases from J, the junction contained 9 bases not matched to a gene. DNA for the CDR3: TGCAGTGCTCCGCGGACAGGGTCTTCCACTGAAGCTTTCTTT. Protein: CSAPRTGSSTEAFF.

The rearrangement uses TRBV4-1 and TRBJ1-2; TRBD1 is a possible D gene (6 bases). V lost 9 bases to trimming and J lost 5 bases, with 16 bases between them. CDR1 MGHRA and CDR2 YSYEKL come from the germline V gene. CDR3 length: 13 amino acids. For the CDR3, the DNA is TGCGCCAGTAGCTCCGAGGGGGGGTATGGCTACACCTTC. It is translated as CASSSEGGYGYTF.

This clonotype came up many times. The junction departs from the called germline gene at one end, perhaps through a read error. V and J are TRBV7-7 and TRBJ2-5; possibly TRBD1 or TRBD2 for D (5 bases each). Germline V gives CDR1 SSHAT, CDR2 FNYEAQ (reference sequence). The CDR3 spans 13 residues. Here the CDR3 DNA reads TGTGCTAGCAGCGGTCAGGGCCAAGAGACCCAGTACTTC. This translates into CASSGQGQETQYF. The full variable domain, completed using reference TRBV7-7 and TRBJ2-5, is GAGVSQSPRYKVTKRGQDVTLRCDPISSHATLYWYQQALGQGPEFLTYFNYEAQPDKSGLPSDRFSAERPEGSISTLTIQRTEQRDSAMYRCASSGQGQETQYFGPGTRLLVL.

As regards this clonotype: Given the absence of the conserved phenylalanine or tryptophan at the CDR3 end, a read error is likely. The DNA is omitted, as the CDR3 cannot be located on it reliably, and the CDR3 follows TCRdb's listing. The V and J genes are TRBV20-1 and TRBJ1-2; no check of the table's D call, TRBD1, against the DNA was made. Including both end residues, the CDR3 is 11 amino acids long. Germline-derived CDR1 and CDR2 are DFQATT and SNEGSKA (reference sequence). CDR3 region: CSDRDITQGAL.

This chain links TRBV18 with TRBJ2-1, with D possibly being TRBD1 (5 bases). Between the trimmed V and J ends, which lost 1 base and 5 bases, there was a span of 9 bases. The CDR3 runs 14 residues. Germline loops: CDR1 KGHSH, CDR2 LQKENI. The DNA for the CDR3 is TGTGCCAGCTCACCACAGGGGCCGAACAATGAGCAGTTCTTC. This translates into CASSPQGPNNEQFF.

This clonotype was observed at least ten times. CDR3 sequence (DNA): TGCGCCAGCAGCTTGGCACTCGACAGGCACGAGACCCAGTACTTC. It encodes CASSLALDRHETQYF. The chain combines TRBV5-1 with TRBJ2-5; a weak D match, TRBD1 (6 bases). The CDR3 runs 15 residues. Germline V lookup: CDR1 SGHRS, CDR2 YFSETQ. Deletions cut 0 bases from V and 5 bases from J, with 14 bases between.

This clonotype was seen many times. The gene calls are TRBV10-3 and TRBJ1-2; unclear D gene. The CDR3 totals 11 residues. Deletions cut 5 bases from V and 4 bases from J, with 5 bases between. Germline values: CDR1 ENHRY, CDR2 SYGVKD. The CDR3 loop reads CAISSGYGYTF. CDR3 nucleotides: TGTGCCATCAGTTCAGGCTATGGCTACACCTTC.

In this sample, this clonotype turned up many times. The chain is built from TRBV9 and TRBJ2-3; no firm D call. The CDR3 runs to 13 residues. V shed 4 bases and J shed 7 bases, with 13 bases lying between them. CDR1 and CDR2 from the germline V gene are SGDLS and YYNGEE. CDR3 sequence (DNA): TGTGCCAGCAGCCCTAACACTCCGCATACGCAGTATTTT. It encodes CASSPNTPHTQYF.

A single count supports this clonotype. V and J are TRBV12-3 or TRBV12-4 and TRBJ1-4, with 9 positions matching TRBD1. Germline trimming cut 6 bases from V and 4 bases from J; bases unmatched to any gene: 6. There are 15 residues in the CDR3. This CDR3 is CASRATGGGNEKLFF. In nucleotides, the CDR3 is TGTGCCAGCAGGGCCACAGGGGGCGGTAATGAAAAACTGTTTTTT.

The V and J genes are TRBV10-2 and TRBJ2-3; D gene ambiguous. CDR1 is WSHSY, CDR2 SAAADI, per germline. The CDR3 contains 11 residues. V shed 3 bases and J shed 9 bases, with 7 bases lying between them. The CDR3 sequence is CASSDPSTQYF. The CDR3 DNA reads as TGCGCCAGCAGTGATCCATCGACGCAGTATTTT.

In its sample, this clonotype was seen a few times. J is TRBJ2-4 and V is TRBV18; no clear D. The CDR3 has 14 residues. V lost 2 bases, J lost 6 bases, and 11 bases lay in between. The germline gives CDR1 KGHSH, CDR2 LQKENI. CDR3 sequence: CASSPYGTRNIQYF. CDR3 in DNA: TGTGCCAGCTCACCATACGGAACAAGAAACATTCAGTACTTC.

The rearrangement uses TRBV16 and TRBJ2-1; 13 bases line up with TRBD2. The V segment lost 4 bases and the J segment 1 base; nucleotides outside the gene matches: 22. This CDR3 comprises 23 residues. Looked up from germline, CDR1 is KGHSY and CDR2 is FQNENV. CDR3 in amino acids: CASSPSGTGGSGTSGESYNEQFF. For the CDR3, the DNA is TGTGCCAGCAGCCCGTCCGGGACAGGGGGTTCCGGGACTAGCGGGGAATCCTACAATGAGCAGTTCTTC. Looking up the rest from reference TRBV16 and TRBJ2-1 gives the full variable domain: GEEVAQTPKHLVRGEGQKAKLYCAPIKGHSYVFWYQQVLKNEFKFLISFQNENVFDETGMPKERFSAKCLPNSPCSLEIQATKLEDSAVYFCASSPSGTGGSGTSGESYNEQFFGPGTRLTVL.

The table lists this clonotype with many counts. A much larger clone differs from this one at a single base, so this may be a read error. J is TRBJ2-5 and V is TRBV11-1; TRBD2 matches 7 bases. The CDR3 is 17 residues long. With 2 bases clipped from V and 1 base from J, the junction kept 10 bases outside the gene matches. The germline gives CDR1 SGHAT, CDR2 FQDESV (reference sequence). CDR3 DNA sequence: TGTGCCAGCAGCTTAAGCAGCGGGACGGCCCTCCAAGAGACCCAGTACTTC. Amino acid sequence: CASSLSSGTALQETQYF.

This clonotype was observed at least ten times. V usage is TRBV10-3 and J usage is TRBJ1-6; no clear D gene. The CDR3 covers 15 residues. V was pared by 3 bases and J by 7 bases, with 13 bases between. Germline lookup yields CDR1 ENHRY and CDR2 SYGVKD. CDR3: CAISDDDVVNSPLHF. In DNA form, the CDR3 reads TGTGCCATCAGTGACGACGATGTTGTGAATTCACCCCTCCACTTT.

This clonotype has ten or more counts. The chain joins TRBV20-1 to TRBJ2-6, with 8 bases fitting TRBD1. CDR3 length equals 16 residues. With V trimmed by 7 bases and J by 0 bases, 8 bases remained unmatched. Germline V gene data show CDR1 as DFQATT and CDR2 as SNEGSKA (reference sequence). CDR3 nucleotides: TGCAGTGTTCGGACAGGGACCGGCTCTGGGGCCAACGTCCTGACTTTC. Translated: CSVRTGTGSGANVLTF.

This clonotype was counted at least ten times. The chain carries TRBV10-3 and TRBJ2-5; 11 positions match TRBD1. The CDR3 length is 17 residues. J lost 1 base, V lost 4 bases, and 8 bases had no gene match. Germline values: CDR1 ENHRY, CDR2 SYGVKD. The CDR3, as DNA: TGTGCCATCAGTGCCACTTGGACAGGGGGCTCCCAAGAGACCCAGTACTTC. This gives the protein CAISATWTGGSQETQYF.

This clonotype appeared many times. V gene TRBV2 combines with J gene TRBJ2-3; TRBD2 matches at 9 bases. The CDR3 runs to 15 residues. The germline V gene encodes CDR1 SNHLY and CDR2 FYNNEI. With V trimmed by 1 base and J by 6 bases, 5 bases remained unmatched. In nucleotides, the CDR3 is TGTGCCAGCAGTGAAGGCGGGGGGGCACCTGATACGCAGTATTTT. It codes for CASSEGGGAPDTQYF.

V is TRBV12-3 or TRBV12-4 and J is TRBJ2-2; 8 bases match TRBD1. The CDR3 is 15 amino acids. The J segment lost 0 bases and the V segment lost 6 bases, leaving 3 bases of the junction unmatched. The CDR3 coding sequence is TGTGCCAGCAGAAGGGGACAGGCGAACACCGGGGAGCTGTTTTTT. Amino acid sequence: CASRRGQANTGELFF.

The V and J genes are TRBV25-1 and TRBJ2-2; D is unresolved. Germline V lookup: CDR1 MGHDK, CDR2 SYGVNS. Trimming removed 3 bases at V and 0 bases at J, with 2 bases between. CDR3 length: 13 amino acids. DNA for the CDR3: TGTGCCAGCAGTGATTCGAACACCGGGGAGCTGTTTTTT. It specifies CASSDSNTGELFF.

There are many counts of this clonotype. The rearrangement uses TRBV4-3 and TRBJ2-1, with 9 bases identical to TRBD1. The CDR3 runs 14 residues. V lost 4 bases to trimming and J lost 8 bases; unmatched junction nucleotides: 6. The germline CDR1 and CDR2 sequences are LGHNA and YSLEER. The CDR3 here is CASSRGQGTDEQFF. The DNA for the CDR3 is TGCGCCAGCAGCCGGGGACAGGGTACCGATGAGCAGTTCTTC.

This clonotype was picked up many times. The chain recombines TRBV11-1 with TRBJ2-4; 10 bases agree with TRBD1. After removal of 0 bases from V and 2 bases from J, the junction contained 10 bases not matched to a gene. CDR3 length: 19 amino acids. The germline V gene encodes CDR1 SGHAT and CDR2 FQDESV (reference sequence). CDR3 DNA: TGTGCCAGCAGCTTAGCATTCTCCACGACAGGGGGCTCCAAAAACATTCAGTACTTC. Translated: CASSLAFSTTGGSKNIQYF. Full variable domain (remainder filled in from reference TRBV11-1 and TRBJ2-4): EAEVAQSPRYKITEKSQAVAFWCDPISGHATLYWYRQILGQGPELLVQFQDESVVDDSQLPKDRFSAERLKGVDSTLKIQPAELGDSAMYLCASSLAFSTTGGSKNIQYFGAGTRLSVL.